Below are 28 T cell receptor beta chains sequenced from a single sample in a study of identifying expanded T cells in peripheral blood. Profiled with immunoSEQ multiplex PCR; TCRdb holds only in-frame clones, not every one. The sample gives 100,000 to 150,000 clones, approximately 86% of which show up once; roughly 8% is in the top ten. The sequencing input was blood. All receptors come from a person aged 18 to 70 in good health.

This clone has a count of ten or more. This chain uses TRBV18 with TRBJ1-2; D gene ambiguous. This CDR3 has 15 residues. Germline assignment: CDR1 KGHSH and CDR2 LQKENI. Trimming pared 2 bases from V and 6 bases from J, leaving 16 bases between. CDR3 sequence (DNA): TGTGCCAGCTCACCATATAGCGGACGGAAGGATGGCTACACCTTC. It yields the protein CASSPYSGRKDGYTF.

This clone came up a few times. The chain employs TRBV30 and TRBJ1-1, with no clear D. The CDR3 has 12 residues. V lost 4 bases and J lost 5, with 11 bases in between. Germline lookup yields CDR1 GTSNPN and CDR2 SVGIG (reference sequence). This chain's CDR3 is CAWNLRLTEAFF. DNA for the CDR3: TGTGCCTGGAACCTCAGGTTAACTGAAGCTTTCTTT.

CDR3 sequence: CASSLGDRGANEQFF. CDR3 nucleotide sequence: TGTGCCAGCAGCTTAGGGGACAGGGGGGCAAATGAGCAGTTCTTC. This chain uses TRBV7-7 with TRBJ2-1; 11 bases map to TRBD1. Germline V gene lookup returns CDR1 SSHAT and CDR2 FNYEAQ (reference sequence). V lost 1 base to trimming and J lost 7 bases; unmatched junction nucleotides: 3. The CDR3 runs 15 residues.

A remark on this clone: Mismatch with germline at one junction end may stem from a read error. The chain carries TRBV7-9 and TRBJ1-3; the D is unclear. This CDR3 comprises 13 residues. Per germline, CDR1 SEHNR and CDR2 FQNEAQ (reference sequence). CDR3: CASSLSAGNTIYF. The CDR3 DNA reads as TGTGCCAGCAGCTTATCAGCTGGGAACACCATATATTTT.

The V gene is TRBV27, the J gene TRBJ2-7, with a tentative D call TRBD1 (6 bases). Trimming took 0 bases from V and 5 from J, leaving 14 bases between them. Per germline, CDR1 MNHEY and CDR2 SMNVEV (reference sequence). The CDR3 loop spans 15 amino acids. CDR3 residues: CASSLSVRGWDEQYF. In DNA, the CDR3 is TGTGCCAGCAGTTTATCCGTCAGGGGCTGGGACGAGCAGTACTTC.

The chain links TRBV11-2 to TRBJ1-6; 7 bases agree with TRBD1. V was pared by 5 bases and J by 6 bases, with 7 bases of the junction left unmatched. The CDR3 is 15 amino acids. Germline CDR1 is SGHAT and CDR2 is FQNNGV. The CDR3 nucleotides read TGTGCCAGCAGCCCCAGACAGGGCGGTAATTCACCCCTCCACTTT. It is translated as CASSPRQGGNSPLHF.

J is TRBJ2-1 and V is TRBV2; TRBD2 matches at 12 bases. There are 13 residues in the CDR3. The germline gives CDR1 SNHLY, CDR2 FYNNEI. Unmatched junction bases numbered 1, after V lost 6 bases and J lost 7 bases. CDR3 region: CASRTSGSNEQFF. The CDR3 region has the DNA TGTGCCAGCAGGACTAGCGGGAGTAATGAGCAGTTCTTC.

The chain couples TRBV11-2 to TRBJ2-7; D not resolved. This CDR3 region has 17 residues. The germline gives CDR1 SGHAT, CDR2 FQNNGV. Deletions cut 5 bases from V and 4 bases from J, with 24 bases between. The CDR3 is CASSPPISEGVFYEQYF. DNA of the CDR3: TGTGCCAGCAGCCCCCCAATTTCCGAAGGAGTTTTTTACGAGCAGTACTTC.

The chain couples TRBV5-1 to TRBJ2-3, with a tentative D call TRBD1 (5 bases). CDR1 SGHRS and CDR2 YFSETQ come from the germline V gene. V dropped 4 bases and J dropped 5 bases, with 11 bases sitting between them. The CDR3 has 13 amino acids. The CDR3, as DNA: TGCGCCAGCAGCGCCGGACAATTAGATACGCAGTATTTT. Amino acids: CASSAGQLDTQYF.

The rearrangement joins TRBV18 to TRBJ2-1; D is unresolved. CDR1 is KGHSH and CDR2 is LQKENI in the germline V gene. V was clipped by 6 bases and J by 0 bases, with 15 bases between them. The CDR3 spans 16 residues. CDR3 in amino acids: CASSHTRASSYNEQFF. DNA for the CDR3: TGTGCCAGCTCCCATACACGAGCGAGCTCCTACAATGAGCAGTTCTTC. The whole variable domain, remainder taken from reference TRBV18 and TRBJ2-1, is NAGVMQNPRHLVRRRGQEARLRCSPMKGHSHVYWYRQLPEEGLKFMVYLQKENIIDESGMPKERFSAEFPKEGPSILRIQQVVRGDSAAYFCASSHTRASSYNEQFFGPGTRLTVL.

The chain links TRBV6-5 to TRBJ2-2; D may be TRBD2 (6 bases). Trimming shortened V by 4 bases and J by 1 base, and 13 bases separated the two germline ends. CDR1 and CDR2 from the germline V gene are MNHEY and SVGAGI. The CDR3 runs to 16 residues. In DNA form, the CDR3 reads TGTGCCAGCAGTTCCGCCGGGGGTTTGAACACCGGGGAGCTGTTTTTT. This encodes CASSSAGGLNTGELFF.

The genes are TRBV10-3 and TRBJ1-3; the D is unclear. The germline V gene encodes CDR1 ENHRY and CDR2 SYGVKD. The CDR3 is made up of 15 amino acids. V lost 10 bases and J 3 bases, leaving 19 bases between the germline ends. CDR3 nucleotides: TGTGCCACCAGGCCTCAGGAAACTAATGGAAACACCATATATTTT. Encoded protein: CATRPQETNGNTIYF.

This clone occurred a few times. The CDR3 region is CASSLGGLGNIQYF. The CDR3 nucleotides are TGTGCCAGCAGCTTGGGCGGTTTAGGGAACATTCAGTACTTC. The rearrangement uses TRBV5-6 and TRBJ2-4; unclear D gene. With 0 bases removed from V and 7 bases from J, the gap between germline ends came to 11 bases. Per the germline V gene, CDR1 is SGHDT and CDR2 is YYEEEE. There are 14 residues in the CDR3.

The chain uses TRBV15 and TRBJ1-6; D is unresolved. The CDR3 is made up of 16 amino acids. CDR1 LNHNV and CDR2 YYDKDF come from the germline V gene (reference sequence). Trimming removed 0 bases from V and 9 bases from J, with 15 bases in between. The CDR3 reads CATSRDLPNGGSPLHF. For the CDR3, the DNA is TGTGCCACCAGCAGAGATCTTCCAAACGGAGGTTCACCCCTCCACTTT.

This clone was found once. The CDR3 is CASSGQGDYEQYF. The CDR3 nucleotides read TGTGCCAGCAGTGGGCAGGGGGATTACGAGCAGTACTTC. The chain couples TRBV28 to TRBJ2-7; TRBD1 matches at 7 bases. Germline V CDR1 and CDR2: MDHEN, SYDVKM. This CDR3 has 13 amino acids. Trimming at V came to 5 bases and at J to 4 bases, leaving 5 bases not matched to a gene. The full variable domain, rest sourced from reference TRBV28 and TRBJ2-7, is DVKVTQSSRYLVKRTGEKVFLECVQDMDHENMFWYRQDPGLGLRLIYFSYDVKMKEKGDIPEGYSVSREKKERFSLILESASTNQTSMYLCASSGQGDYEQYFGPGTRLTVT.

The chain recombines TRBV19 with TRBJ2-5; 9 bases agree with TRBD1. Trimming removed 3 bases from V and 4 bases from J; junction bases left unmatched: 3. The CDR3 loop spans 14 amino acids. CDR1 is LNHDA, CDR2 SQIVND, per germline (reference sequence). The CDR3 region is CASSMDRGLETQYF. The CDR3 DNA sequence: TGTGCCAGTAGTATGGACAGGGGATTAGAGACCCAGTACTTC.

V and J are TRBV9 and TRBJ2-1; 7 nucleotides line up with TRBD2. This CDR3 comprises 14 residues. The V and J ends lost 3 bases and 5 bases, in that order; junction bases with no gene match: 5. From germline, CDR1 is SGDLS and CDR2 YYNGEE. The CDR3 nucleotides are TGTGCCAGCAGCGGGGGAGGGGCAGACAATGAGCAGTTCTTC. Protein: CASSGGGADNEQFF.

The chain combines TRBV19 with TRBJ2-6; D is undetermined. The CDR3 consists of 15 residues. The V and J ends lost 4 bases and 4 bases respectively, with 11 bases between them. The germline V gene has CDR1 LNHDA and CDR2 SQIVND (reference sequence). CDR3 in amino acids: CASSSQAPGANVLTF. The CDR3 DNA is TGTGCCAGTAGTAGCCAGGCTCCGGGGGCCAACGTCCTGACTTTC.

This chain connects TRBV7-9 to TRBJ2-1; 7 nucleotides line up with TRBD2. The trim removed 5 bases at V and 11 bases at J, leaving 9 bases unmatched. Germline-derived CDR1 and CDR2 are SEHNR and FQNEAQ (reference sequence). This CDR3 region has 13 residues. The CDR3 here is CASSLTRSGKQFF. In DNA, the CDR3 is TGTGCCAGCAGCCTAACGAGGAGCGGGAAGCAGTTCTTC.

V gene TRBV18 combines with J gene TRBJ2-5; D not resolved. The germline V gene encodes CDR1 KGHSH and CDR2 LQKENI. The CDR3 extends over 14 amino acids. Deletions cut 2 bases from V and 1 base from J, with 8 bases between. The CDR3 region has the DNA TGTGCCAGCTCACCAGGCGAAATCCAAGAGACCCAGTACTTC. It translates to CASSPGEIQETQYF.

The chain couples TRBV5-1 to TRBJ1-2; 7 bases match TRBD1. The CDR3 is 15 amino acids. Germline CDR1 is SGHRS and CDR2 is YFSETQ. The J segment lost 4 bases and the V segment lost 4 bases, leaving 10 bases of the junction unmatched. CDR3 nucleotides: TGCGCCAGCAGCCGCTACGGACAGGATGTCTATGGCTACACCTTC. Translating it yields CASSRYGQDVYGYTF.

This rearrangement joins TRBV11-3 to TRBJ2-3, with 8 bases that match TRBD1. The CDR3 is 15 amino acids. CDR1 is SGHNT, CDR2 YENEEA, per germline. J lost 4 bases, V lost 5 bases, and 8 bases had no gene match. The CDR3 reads CASSQGALEADTQYF. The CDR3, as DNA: TGTGCCAGCAGCCAGGGGGCGCTAGAGGCAGATACGCAGTATTTT.

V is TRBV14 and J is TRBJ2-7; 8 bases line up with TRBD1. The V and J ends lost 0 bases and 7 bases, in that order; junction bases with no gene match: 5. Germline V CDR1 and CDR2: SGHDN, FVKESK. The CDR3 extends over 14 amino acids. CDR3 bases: TGTGCCAGCAGCCAAGACAGGGGGCACTGGGAGCAGTACTTC. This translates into CASSQDRGHWEQYF.

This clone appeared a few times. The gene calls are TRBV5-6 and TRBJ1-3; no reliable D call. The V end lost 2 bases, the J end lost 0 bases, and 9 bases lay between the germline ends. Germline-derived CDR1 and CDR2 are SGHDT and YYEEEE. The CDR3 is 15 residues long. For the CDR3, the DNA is TGTGCCAGCAGCTTTATGACATCCTCTGGAAACACCATATATTTT. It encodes CASSFMTSSGNTIYF.

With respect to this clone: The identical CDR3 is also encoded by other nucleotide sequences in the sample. The CDR3 spells CASSSGTPSYEQYF. As DNA, the CDR3 is TGTGCCAGCAGTTCCGGGACACCCTCCTACGAGCAGTACTTC. V gene TRBV28 combines with J gene TRBJ2-7; the D gene is possibly TRBD1 (6 bases). The V end lost 4 bases, the J end lost 0 bases, and 10 bases lay between the germline ends. The length of the CDR3 is 14 residues. Germline V gene data show CDR1 as MDHEN and CDR2 as SYDVKM.

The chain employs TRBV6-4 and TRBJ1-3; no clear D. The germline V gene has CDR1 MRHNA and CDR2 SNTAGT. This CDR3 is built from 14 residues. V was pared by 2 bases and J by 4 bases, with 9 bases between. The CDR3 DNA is TGTGCCAGCAGTGACCCTGCCAGGGGAAACACCATATATTTT. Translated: CASSDPARGNTIYF.

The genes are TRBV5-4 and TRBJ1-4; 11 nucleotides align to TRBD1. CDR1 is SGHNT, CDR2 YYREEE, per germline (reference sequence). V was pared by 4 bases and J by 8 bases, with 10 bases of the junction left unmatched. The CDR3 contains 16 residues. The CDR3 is CASSLGQGGGDEKLFF. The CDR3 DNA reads TGTGCCAGCAGCCTGGGACAGGGGGGAGGGGACGAAAAACTGTTTTTT.

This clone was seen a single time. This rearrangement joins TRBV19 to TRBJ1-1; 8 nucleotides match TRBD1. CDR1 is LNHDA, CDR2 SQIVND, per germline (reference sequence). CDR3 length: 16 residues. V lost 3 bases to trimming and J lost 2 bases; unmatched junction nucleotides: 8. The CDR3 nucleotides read TGTGCCAGTAGTATTCCGGGACAGGCTTTAAACACTGAAGCTTTCTTT. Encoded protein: CASSIPGQALNTEAFF.